The next 23 T cell receptor beta chains were all read from a single sample in a study of cytomegalovirus exposure and HLA in healthy donors. Profiling relied on immunoSEQ multiplex PCR, and the TCRdb table lists in-frame clones only, not all of them. The sample holds some 140,000 clones, 70% to 90% seen once. Sequencing was carried out using PBMCs. These receptor sequences come from a man aged 18-30 years in good health and CMV-seronegative.

The rearrangement links TRBV30 to TRBJ2-7; 7 bases align to TRBD1. V gave up 2 bases and J gave up 1 base; unmatched junction bases: 2. The CDR3 totals 13 residues. The germline V gene encodes CDR1 GTSNPN and CDR2 SVGIG (reference sequence). For the CDR3, the DNA is TGTGCCTGGAGTCAGGGGGTTTCCTACGAGCAGTACTTC. It specifies CAWSQGVSYEQYF.

This clone occurred a few times. J is TRBJ2-5 and V is TRBV5-1, with a weak D call TRBD1 (6 bases). CDR1 and CDR2 from the germline V gene are SGHRS and YFSETQ. Trimming took 4 bases from V and 5 from J, leaving 18 bases between them. The CDR3 has 15 residues. The CDR3 DNA reads as TGCGCCAGCAGCGGCCCAACAGGGATATCGGAGACCCAGTACTTC. It yields the protein CASSGPTGISETQYF.

The chain employs TRBV13 and TRBJ1-1; D is ambiguous. CDR1 and CDR2 (germline): PRHDT, FYEKMQ (reference sequence). CDR3 length equals 12 residues. Trimming left V 5 bases short and J 2 bases short, with 6 bases between. The CDR3: CASSPVNTEAFF. The CDR3 region has the DNA TGTGCCAGCAGCCCGGTCAACACTGAAGCTTTCTTT.

The rearrangement links TRBV4-3 to TRBJ2-3; 10 bases line up with TRBD2. Trimming removed 2 bases from V and 2 bases from J; junction bases left unmatched: 4. The CDR3 has 16 residues. Per germline, CDR1 LGHNA and CDR2 YSLEER. CDR3 sequence (DNA): TGCGCCAGCAGCCAACGACTAGCGGGCATCACAGATACGCAGTATTTT. It yields the protein CASSQRLAGITDTQYF.

The chain couples TRBV5-5 to TRBJ1-6, with a tentative D call TRBD1 (5 bases). The length of the CDR3 is 16 residues. Trimming left V 4 bases short and J 1 base short, with 12 bases between. Germline lookup yields CDR1 SGHKS and CDR2 YYEKEE (reference sequence). Written as DNA, the CDR3 is TGTGCCAGCAGCCCACCCAGGGATTCCTATAATTCACCCCTCCACTTT. Protein sequence: CASSPPRDSYNSPLHF. Drawing the rest from reference TRBV5-5 and TRBJ1-6, the complete variable domain is DAGVTQSPTHLIKTRGQQVTLRCSPISGHKSVSWYQQVLGQGPQFIFQYYEKEERGRGNFPDRFSARQFPNYSSELNVNALLLGDSALYLCASSPPRDSYNSPLHFGNGTRLTVT.

The rearrangement uses TRBV6-5 and TRBJ2-5; D perhaps matches TRBD1 (5 bases). CDR3 size: 15 residues. Trimming took 2 bases from V and 1 from J, leaving 11 bases between them. Germline CDR1 MNHEY, CDR2 SVGAGI. The CDR3 protein is CASSYRGHSQETQYF. DNA for the CDR3: TGTGCCAGCAGTTACCGTGGACACAGCCAAGAGACCCAGTACTTC.

The J gene is TRBJ2-1, the V gene TRBV28; TRBD1 matches 8 bases. Germline-derived CDR1 and CDR2 are MDHEN and SYDVKM. The CDR3 runs to 19 residues. V was clipped by 5 bases and J by 3 bases; unmatched bases: 18. The CDR3 coding sequence is TGTGCCAGCAGTCCTTTCTCAGGGGGCAGTAGCGCGGACTACAATGAGCAGTTCTTC. It encodes CASSPFSGGSSADYNEQFF.

The rearrangement uses TRBV6-5 and TRBJ2-7; D is perhaps TRBD2 (7 bases). Germline lookup yields CDR1 MNHEY and CDR2 SVGAGI. The CDR3 is made up of 14 amino acids. The V end was cut by 10 bases, the J end by 5 bases, with 21 bases between. CDR3 residues: CATRGKGGENEQYF. The CDR3 DNA reads TGTGCCACCCGTGGGAAGGGGGGGGAAAACGAGCAGTACTTC.

This clone occurred once. The chain carries TRBV28 and TRBJ2-1; 11 positions match TRBD1. The CDR3 is 16 residues long. Germline V gene sequence: CDR1 MDHEN, CDR2 SYDVKM. J was trimmed by 6 bases and V by 2 bases; bases with no gene match: 6. The CDR3 nucleotides read TGTGCCAGCAGTTTAGAGGGACAGGGGGGCGGCAATGAGCAGTTCTTC. It yields the protein CASSLEGQGGGNEQFF.

CDR3 sequence: CASSGGQRPYGYTF. CDR3 bases: TGTGCCAGCAGCGGGGGACAGCGACCCTATGGCTACACCTTC. The chain couples TRBV9 to TRBJ1-2, with 7 bases lining up with TRBD1. The length of the CDR3 is 14 residues. V shed 3 bases and J 4 bases; nucleotides not matched to a gene: 6. Germline V gene data show CDR1 as SGDLS and CDR2 as YYNGEE.

This clone was observed once. V is TRBV6-5 and J is TRBJ1-6; D unclear. CDR3 size: 14 residues. V was trimmed by 5 bases and J by 7 bases, leaving 12 bases between them. Germline CDR1 and CDR2: MNHEY and SVGAGI. CDR3 DNA: TGTGCCAGCAGTCTGAACAGAGTAAATTCACCCCTCCACTTT. Translated: CASSLNRVNSPLHF.

This clone was seen just once. This chain uses TRBV5-1 with TRBJ2-2; D is possibly TRBD1 (5 bases). CDR3 length: 16 residues. In germline, CDR1 is SGHRS, CDR2 YFSETQ. Between the trimmed V and J ends, which lost 4 bases and 0 bases, there was a span of 13 bases. CDR3 coding DNA: TGCGCCAGCAGCCGAGAGACAGTCGCGAACACCGGGGAGCTGTTTTTT. It yields the protein CASSRETVANTGELFF. The full variable domain, its missing parts supplied by reference TRBV5-1 and TRBJ2-2, is KAGVTQTPRYLIKTRGQQVTLSCSPISGHRSVSWYQQTPGQGLQFLFEYFSETQRNKGNFPGRFSGRQFSNSRSEMNVSTLELGDSALYLCASSRETVANTGELFFGEGSRLTVL.

The rearrangement links TRBV6-1 to TRBJ1-2; 7 bases agree with TRBD1. The CDR3 spans 14 residues. The V gene end was trimmed by 2 bases and the J gene end by 6 bases; junction bases not matched to a gene: 6. Germline loops: CDR1 MNHNS, CDR2 SASEGT. CDR3 sequence (DNA): TGTGCCAGCAGTGAATTAAGGGGGCTAAATGGCTACACCTTC. Protein sequence: CASSELRGLNGYTF.

This clone was seen a few times. J is TRBJ2-7 and V is TRBV19; D may be TRBD2 (5 bases). The CDR3 totals 11 residues. The germline V gene encodes CDR1 LNHDA and CDR2 SQIVND (reference sequence). The ends were cut back, 10 bases at V and 3 bases at J, with 10 bases in the middle. Here the CDR3 DNA reads TGTGCCACCAGGACTGGCTACGAGCAGTACTTC. Amino acid sequence: CATRTGYEQYF.

The chain joins TRBV28 to TRBJ2-3, with 9 bases fitting TRBD1. There are 16 residues in the CDR3. The germline V gene encodes CDR1 MDHEN and CDR2 SYDVKM. Losses at the gene ends were 4 bases for V and 3 bases for J; bases not matched to a gene: 8. The CDR3 nucleotides read TGTGCCAGCAGTTCACTCCAGACAGGGGGAACAGATACGCAGTATTTT. Translation gives CASSSLQTGGTDTQYF.

This clone has a single count. This chain joins TRBV14 and TRBJ2-7; 8 bases agree with TRBD1. V was clipped by 1 base and J by 1 base; unmatched bases: 6. The CDR3 contains 16 residues. The germline V gene encodes CDR1 SGHDN and CDR2 FVKESK. CDR3 DNA: TGTGCCAGCAGCCAAGCCGGCGGGACAGGTTCCTACGAGCAGTACTTC. This gives the protein CASSQAGGTGSYEQYF.

This rearrangement joins TRBV7-2 to TRBJ2-3; TRBD2 is a possible D gene (7 bases). The CDR3 runs to 18 residues. The V and J ends lost 0 bases and 2 bases respectively, with 18 bases between them. The germline V gene encodes CDR1 SGHTA and CDR2 FQGNSA. The CDR3 region is CASSLAGRGATNTDTQYF. Here the CDR3 DNA reads TGTGCCAGCAGCTTAGCGGGTCGGGGGGCTACTAACACAGATACGCAGTATTTT.

The chain is built from TRBV28 and TRBJ2-7; TRBD2 matches at 8 bases. Per germline, CDR1 MDHEN and CDR2 SYDVKM. The CDR3 length is 17 residues. With 5 bases clipped from V and 6 bases from J, the junction kept 18 bases outside the gene matches. The CDR3 DNA sequence: TGTGCCAGCAGTCCACGGGTGTTTGCGGGAGGTCCCCTCGAGCAGTACTTC. Protein sequence: CASSPRVFAGGPLEQYF.

The chain joins TRBV15 to TRBJ1-4; weak D call: TRBD1 (6 bases). Germline V gene lookup returns CDR1 LNHNV and CDR2 YYDKDF (reference sequence). This CDR3 has 14 residues. V dropped 6 bases and J dropped 2 bases, with 10 bases sitting between them. CDR3 DNA: TGTGCCACCAGTCAGGGGATGACTAATGAAAAACTGTTTTTT. Protein: CATSQGMTNEKLFF.

The genes are TRBV7-2 and TRBJ1-5, with 9 bases aligning to TRBD1. The CDR3 is 15 amino acids. V gave up 4 bases and J gave up 4 bases; unmatched junction bases: 5. Germline V gene lookup returns CDR1 SGHTA and CDR2 FQGNSA. The chain's CDR3 is CASSYGTGTNQPQHF. The CDR3 DNA reads TGTGCCAGCAGCTATGGGACAGGGACGAATCAGCCCCAGCATTTT.

The J gene is TRBJ2-5, the V gene TRBV7-8; 8 positions match TRBD2. This CDR3 contains 15 residues. Trimming cost V 3 bases and J 5 bases; bases outside gene matches: 8. CDR1 SGHVS and CDR2 FQNEAQ come from the germline V gene. CDR3 loop: CASSFTGGVTETQYF. CDR3 in DNA: TGTGCCAGCAGCTTCACGGGAGGGGTAACGGAGACCCAGTACTTC.

This clone was observed a handful of times. CDR3 DNA: TGTGCCAGTAGGAGACAGGGAGGTTTTGATCAGCCCCAGCATTTT. This translates into CASRRQGGFDQPQHF. The chain combines TRBV19 with TRBJ1-5, with 7 bases identical to TRBD1. Germline values: CDR1 LNHDA, CDR2 SQIVND (reference sequence). This CDR3 comprises 15 residues. V dropped 6 bases and J dropped 5; count of bases not matched to a gene: 10.

The chain employs TRBV18 and TRBJ2-1; D perhaps matches TRBD2 (6 bases). CDR3 length: 14 amino acids. CDR1 is KGHSH and CDR2 is LQKENI in the germline V gene. The V end was cut by 0 bases, the J end by 5 bases, with 8 bases between. The CDR3, as DNA: TGTGCCAGCTCACCACCGGGACTGAACAATGAGCAGTTCTTC. The encoded protein is CASSPPGLNNEQFF.